Listed here is a single T cell receptor (beta chain). This sample stems from a study of CD8 T cells in Susac syndrome. Random hexamers primed reverse transcription of about 0.5 to 1 ug RNA. immunoSEQ multiplex PCR amplified TCR beta CDR3 across 54 Vbeta, 13 Jbeta. TCRdb re-called the immunoSEQ multiplex PCR reads with MiXCR, one entry per CDR3 protein. The sample records roughly 140,000 distinct CDR3 sequences, 85% to 95% being singletons. This CDR3 is built from 14 residues. The chain recombines TRBV12-2 with TRBJ2-7; the DNA was not compared with TRBD1, the D call given in the table. TRBV12-2 represents a pseudogene. This clonotype was obtained from a human donor with multiple sclerosis. Sequences were obtained from CD8+ T cells from PBMCs. The CDR3 coding sequence is TGTGCAAGTCGCTTAGTGCCAGGGGGATACGAGCAGTACTTC. Translated, it gives CASRLVPGGYEQYF.